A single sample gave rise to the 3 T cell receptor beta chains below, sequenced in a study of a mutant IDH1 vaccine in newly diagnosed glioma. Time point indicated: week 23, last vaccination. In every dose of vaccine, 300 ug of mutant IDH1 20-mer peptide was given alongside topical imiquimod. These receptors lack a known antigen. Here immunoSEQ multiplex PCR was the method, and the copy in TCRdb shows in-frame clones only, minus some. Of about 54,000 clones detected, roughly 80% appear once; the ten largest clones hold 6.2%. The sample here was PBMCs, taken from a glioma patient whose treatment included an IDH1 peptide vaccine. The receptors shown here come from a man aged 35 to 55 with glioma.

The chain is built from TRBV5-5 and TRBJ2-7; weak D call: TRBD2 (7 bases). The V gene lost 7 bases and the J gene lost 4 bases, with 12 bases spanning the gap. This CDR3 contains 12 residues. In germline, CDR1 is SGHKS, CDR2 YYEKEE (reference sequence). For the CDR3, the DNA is TGTGCCAGCGGCGGGGGCATGTACGAGCAGTACTTC. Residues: CASGGGMYEQYF.

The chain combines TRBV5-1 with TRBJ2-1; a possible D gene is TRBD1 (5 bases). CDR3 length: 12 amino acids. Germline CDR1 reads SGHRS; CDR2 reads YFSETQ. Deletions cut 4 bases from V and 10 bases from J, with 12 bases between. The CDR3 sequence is CASSINNREQFF. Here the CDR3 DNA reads TGCGCCAGCAGCATAAACAACAGGGAGCAGTTCTTC.

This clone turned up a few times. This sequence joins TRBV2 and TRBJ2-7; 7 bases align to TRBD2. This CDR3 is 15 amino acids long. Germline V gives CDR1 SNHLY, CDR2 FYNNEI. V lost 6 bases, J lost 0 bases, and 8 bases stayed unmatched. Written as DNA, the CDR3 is TGTGCCAGCAGAGCCTCTAGCGGCATCTCCTACGAGCAGTACTTC. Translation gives CASRASSGISYEQYF. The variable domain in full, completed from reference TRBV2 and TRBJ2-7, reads EPEVTQTPSHQVTQMGQEVILRCVPISNHLYFYWYRQILGQKVEFLVSFYNNEISEKSEIFDDQFSVERPDGSNFTLKIRSTKLEDSAMYFCASRASSGISYEQYFGPGTRLTVT.